This is a list of T cell receptor beta chains from one sample in a study of identical twins. One entry per CDR3 protein results from TCRdb running MiXCR on the 5' RACE reads. The profile shows around 510,000 distinct CDR3 sequences, 13% to 15% of them singletons. These data are also associated with another study on yellow fever vaccine responses in identical twins.

Sequences were obtained from CD4+ T cells sorted from blood. These TCRs come from a woman between 18 and 29 years old in good health. Each CDR3 is given with its conserved first and last residue. Each record gives: D gene, J gene, clone size, V gene, CDR3 length, CDR3 protein, CDR3 DNA. The D gene is left open where the match is weak. Clone size is not always given. Where it is, it says once, few, many or a class for expanded clones.

- | TRBJ2-6 | - | TRBV28 | 15 | CASSDPGSGANVLTF | TGTGCCAGCAGCGACCCCGGCTCTGGGGCCAACGTCCTGACTTTC
TRBD2 | TRBJ2-7 | few | TRBV28 | 15 | CASSLWTSGRNEQYF | TGTGCCAGCAGTTTGTGGACTAGCGGGAGAAACGAGCAGTACTTC
TRBD1 | TRBJ2-7 | many | TRBV12-3/TRBV12-4 | 15 | CASSLVGTGPYEQYF | TGTGCCAGCAGTTTAGTTGGGACAGGGCCCTACGAGCAGTACTTC
TRBD2 | TRBJ2-3 | few | TRBV3-1 | 17 | CASSQDDAGDGTDTQYF | TGTGCCAGCAGCCAAGATGACGCGGGAGACGGCACAGATACGCAGTATTTT
- | TRBJ2-5 | few | TRBV28 | 12 | CASSWVGETQYF | TGTGCCAGCAGTTGGGTAGGGGAGACCCAGTACTTC
- | TRBJ1-3 | few | TRBV6-7 | 14 | CARRTTGSGNTIYF | TGTGCCCGCCGAACGACAGGTTCTGGAAACACCATATATTTT
- | TRBJ2-4 | many | TRBV29-1 | 12 | CSVAGGADIQYF | TGCAGCGTGGCGGGCGGGGCGGACATTCAGTACTTC
TRBD2 | TRBJ2-4 | - | TRBV20-1 | 15 | CSAQNGLAGGPTLYF | TGCAGTGCCCAGAACGGACTAGCGGGAGGGCCCACGCTGTACTTC
TRBD2 | TRBJ2-3 | many | TRBV12-3/TRBV12-4 | 16 | CASRYSGRRGTDTQYF | TGTGCCAGCAGATACAGCGGGAGGAGGGGCACAGATACGCAGTATTTT
TRBD1 | TRBJ1-4 | - | TRBV18 | 16 | CASSLYRGIDNEKLFF | TGTGCCAGCTCACTCTACAGGGGAATCGATAATGAAAAACTGTTTTTT
- | TRBJ1-6 | few | TRBV25-1 | 15 | CASSVAGAYNSPLHF | TGTGCCAGCAGTGTCGCAGGGGCCTATAATTCACCCCTCCACTTT
TRBD2 | TRBJ2-5 | few | TRBV10-3 | 17 | CAISTSGVAGGRETQYF | TGTGCCATCAGCACAAGTGGGGTAGCGGGGGGAAGGGAGACCCAGTACTTC
- | TRBJ1-6 | many | TRBV7-2 | 16 | CASSLRHSSYNSPLHF | TGTGCCAGCAGCTTAAGACACAGCTCCTATAATTCACCCCTCCACTTT
TRBD2 | TRBJ2-5 | - | TRBV20-1 | 17 | CSARVSGRAAGEETQYF | TGCAGTGCTAGGGTTAGCGGGAGAGCCGCCGGTGAGGAGACCCAGTACTTC
- | TRBJ2-1 | - | TRBV7-3 | 15 | CASSQNSGSYNEQFF | TGTGCCAGCAGCCAGAACAGCGGCTCCTACAATGAGCAGTTCTTC
- | TRBJ1-1 | - | TRBV5-6 | 14 | CASSFSVGDTEAFF | TGTGCCAGCAGCTTTTCGGTAGGTGACACTGAAGCTTTCTTT
TRBD2 | TRBJ2-7 | few | TRBV29-1 | 15 | CSASGLAGVSDEQYF | TGCAGCGCCTCGGGACTAGCGGGAGTGTCGGACGAGCAGTACTTC
- | TRBJ2-6 | few | TRBV20-1 | 17 | CSARDDGQGTGANVLTF | TGCAGTGCTAGAGACGACGGGCAGGGGACTGGGGCCAACGTCCTGACTTTC
TRBD1 | TRBJ2-1 | few | TRBV5-4 | 16 | CASSLGTGTGVDEQFF | TGTGCCAGCAGCTTGGGTACCGGGACAGGGGTCGATGAGCAGTTCTTC
TRBD2 | TRBJ2-5 | few | TRBV5-4 | 16 | CASSFSLAGGQETQYF | TGTGCCAGCAGCTTCAGCCTAGCGGGGGGCCAAGAGACCCAGTACTTC
- | TRBJ1-1 | many | TRBV5-1 | 14 | CASSLAEGQGEAFF | TGCGCCAGCAGCTTGGCCGAGGGGCAAGGCGAAGCTTTCTTT
- | TRBJ2-5 | few | TRBV6-5 | 15 | CASSYSSPVQETQYF | TGTGCCAGCAGTTACTCGAGTCCAGTCCAAGAGACCCAGTACTTC
TRBD2 | TRBJ2-2 | - | TRBV4-3 | 17 | CVSSRSQGLAGTGELFF | TGCGTCAGCAGCCGTTCCCAGGGACTAGCGGGCACCGGGGAGCTGTTTTTT
TRBD2 | TRBJ2-1 | - | TRBV5-1 | 15 | CASSPGLAGTEEQFF | TGCGCCAGCAGCCCGGGACTAGCGGGGACAGAAGAGCAGTTCTTC
- | TRBJ1-4 | - | TRBV27 | 14 | CASRGGWSREKLFF | TGTGCCAGCAGGGGAGGGTGGTCGCGTGAAAAACTGTTTTTT
TRBD1 | TRBJ2-4 | many | TRBV6-2/TRBV6-3 | 17 | CASSYSLDRDAKNIQYF | TGTGCCAGCAGTTACTCGCTGGACAGGGACGCCAAAAACATTCAGTACTTC
- | TRBJ2-7 | - | TRBV7-9 | 14 | CASSFAQTDYEQYF | TGTGCCAGCAGCTTCGCCCAGACCGACTACGAGCAGTACTTC